One T cell receptor beta chain is described in this entry. Its antigen is unknown. Base qualities are not provided; no much larger clone lies one nucleotide away. Counted from cysteine to phenylalanine, this CDR3 has 16 amino acids. The DNA shown is the 48-base CDR3, in frame from base 1. Based on the germline V gene, the CDR1 and CDR2 sequences are LGHNA and YNFKEQ. Germline trimming: 1 base from V, 3 bases from J; junction bases outside gene matches: 5. Donors were 39 systemically healthy Caucasian individuals from Russia aged 6 to 90 years. Each donor gave around 9.9 milliliters of peripheral blood, collected into EDTA-treated Vacutainer tubes. Ficoll-Paque density-gradient centrifugation was used to isolate PBMCs, with at least 7 million per sample. Trizol reagent was used to extract total RNA from PBMCs, with at least 5.5 micrograms per sample. For every donor, flow cytometry on a PBMC aliquot measured the percentage of naive CD45RAhigh/CD27high T cells.

The entry originates in a study of blood T cells in healthy people across ages (dated by TCRdb to between 2014 and 2017). With respect to the entire study: Template switching captured roughly one uniquely barcoded TCR beta cDNA molecule per two T cells in model experiments. Using deep sequencing normalized with unique cDNA molecular identifiers, the study measured how TCR beta repertoire diversity changes with age. Four age groups were formed from the donors: young (average approximately 17 years), middle-aged (approximately 40), aged (approximately 60) and long-lived (about 75). Donors of different ages were randomly distributed across sequencing lanes to avoid experimental bias. Using the same blood draw, the study looked at two additional independent replicas of 1 million unique cDNA reads for two donors, one aged 18 to 30 and the other aged 80 or older. General conclusions and limits of the study: Compared with the aged group, more naive CD4+ T cells, fewer expanded clones and increased TCR diversity were shown by the long-lived group, suggesting age selection. Because the CMV infection status of the donors was unknown, age-related changes in expanded clonotypes may potentially have been confounded. Since profiling was done on bulk unsorted PBMCs, naive and antigen-experienced compartments could not be conclusively compared. Observed TCR beta diversity per million T cells fell roughly linearly with age, and a significant reduction was already apparent by age roughly 41. Estimates of total diversity based on one million sequenced T cells were regarded as lower bounds and as underestimates. The percentage of naive T cells measured by flow cytometry correlated strongly with observed TCR beta diversity.

Receptor amplification or capture employed 5' RACE. Sequencer: Illumina HiSeq 2500. A second PCR of roughly 6 to 11 cycles was run with a J-beta primer mix and a sample-barcoded 5' primer. A template-switch 5' adaptor carrying 12 random nucleotides introduced a unique molecular identifier onto each TCR beta cDNA molecule. Each sample yielded at least 2.5 million CDR3-containing paired-end reads. First-strand cDNA synthesis was performed from all RNA using the Mint cDNA synthesis kit, with priming by a TRBC-specific oligonucleotide. All cDNA was treated with uracil-DNA glycosylase and then went through a first 18-cycle PCR with the universal primers M1SS and BC2_uni_R. On the study's bioinformatics: For normalization, 1 million high-quality reads were randomly selected from each sample, with every read carrying a distinct molecular identifier. Instead of being binned into consensus sequences, reads that shared molecular identifiers were thrown out. MiTCR, with a Q25 quality threshold and the strictest error-elimination algorithm, was used for CDR3 identification, clonotype clustering and error correction. A nonparametric unseen species model with Euler transformation was used to estimate lower-bound total TCR beta diversity. TCRdb itself trimmed the public reads at Q25 with fastp, ran MiXCR and retained productive beta chains. Duplicate CDR3 protein sequences are folded into a single record with the most common DNA and genes. The V and J calls reflect TCRdb's pipeline rather than the authors' work. The sample table holds over 1,500,000 distinct CDR3 sequences, of which about 49% were seen once. The top ten clones comprise roughly 2% of the sample.

The material sequenced was blood. The sequence links TRBV4-2 to TRBJ2-5, and 10 junction bases match TRBD2. This clonotype was sampled from a woman in her forties in good health. The nucleotides read TGTGCCAGCAGCCAAGGGAGCGGGGGGGCAAAAGAGACCCAGTACTTC. Its protein reads: CASSQGSGGAKETQYF.